These T cell receptor beta chains were read from a single sample in a study of radiotherapy plus CTLA-4 blockade in lung cancer. Sequenced by immunoSEQ multiplex PCR; TCRdb stores in-frame clones only, minus some. Of roughly 120,000 clones detected, nearly 80% appear once; the ten largest clones hold approximately 5.2%. The material sequenced was peripheral blood, taken from a patient treated with radiotherapy plus ipilimumab. The origin of the receptors is a human donor with non-small cell lung cancer who had a partial response to radiotherapy plus ipilimumab. Each CDR3 is given with its conserved first and last residue. A D gene is named only where the DNA matches it firmly. For some rows the clone size is stated as once, few or many, or as a class when expanded; others skip it.

V	D	size	J	CDR3	DNA
TRBV6-5	-	-	TRBJ1-5	CASSGGKGPQHF	TGTGCCAGCAGTGGAGGGAAGGGGCCCCAGCATTTT
TRBV27	-	-	TRBJ2-2	CASTPGLPTGELFF	TGTGCCAGCACCCCGGGACTCCCGACCGGGGAGCTGTTTTTT
TRBV11-2	TRBD2	-	TRBJ2-1	CASSLSGTAYNEQFF	TGTGCCAGCAGCTTGAGCGGGACCGCCTACAATGAGCAGTTCTTC
TRBV6-5	-	few	TRBJ1-5	CASSPGGPQHF	TGTGCCAGCAGCCCCGGAGGGCCCCAGCATTTT
TRBV18	-	-	TRBJ2-2	CASSPAGGAMAGELFF	TGTGCCAGCTCACCCGCGGGTGGCGCAATGGCCGGGGAGCTGTTTTTT
TRBV11-1	-	-	TRBJ2-1	CASSSRVFPYEQFF	TGTGCCAGCAGCTCGAGGGTTTTCCCCTATGAGCAGTTCTTC
TRBV4-1	-	once	TRBJ1-4	CASSQHRGGLGEKLFF	TGCGCCAGCAGCCAACATCGGGGGGGGCTCGGGGAAAAACTGTTTTTT
TRBV6-5	-	few	TRBJ2-3	CASKASEDTQYF	TGTGCCAGCAAGGCTAGCGAGGATACGCAGTATTTT
TRBV30	-	-	TRBJ2-1	CAWDNLGSSYNEQFF	TGTGCCTGGGATAACTTAGGGAGCTCCTACAATGAGCAGTTCTTC
TRBV29-1	-	-	TRBJ2-7	CSVRVTYEQYF	TGCAGCGTGAGGGTCACCTACGAGCAGTACTTC
TRBV19	-	-	TRBJ2-7	CASSLISGQAIYEQYF	TGTGCCAGTAGTCTTATCTCGGGACAAGCGATCTACGAGCAGTACTTC
TRBV4-3	TRBD1	-	TRBJ1-3	CASSQEAGGSRNTIYF	TGCGCCAGCAGCCAAGAGGCAGGGGGAAGTCGAAACACCATATATTTT
TRBV5-5	-	few	TRBJ1-3	CASSLDRPFSGNTIYF	TGTGCCAGCAGCTTGGACAGGCCTTTCTCTGGAAACACCATATATTTT
TRBV2	-	few	TRBJ2-5	CASSSGASKTQYF	TGTGCCAGCAGTTCAGGGGCGAGTAAGACCCAGTACTTC
TRBV7-2	TRBD1	-	TRBJ1-2	CASSLTGPANYGYTF	TGTGCCAGCAGCTTGACAGGGCCAGCTAACTATGGCTACACCTTC
TRBV2	-	medium-sized	TRBJ1-5	CASSVGTSGQPQHF	TGTGCCAGCAGCGTTGGTACCAGCGGTCAGCCCCAGCATTTT
TRBV2	TRBD1	few	TRBJ2-4	CASRWDRVNIQYF	TGTGCCAGCAGATGGGACAGGGTAAACATTCAGTACTTC
TRBV19	-	once	TRBJ2-3	CASSIGLTRPADTQYF	TGTGCCAGTAGTATAGGACTGACTAGGCCGGCAGATACGCAGTATTTT
TRBV7-6	-	-	TRBJ1-4	CASSLNTGTNEKLFF	TGTGCCAGCAGCTTAAACACAGGAACTAATGAAAAACTGTTTTTT
TRBV28	-	-	TRBJ1-5	CASSSGGGNENQPQHF	TGTGCCAGCAGTTCCGGGGGAGGGAACGAAAATCAGCCCCAGCATTTT
TRBV9	-	-	TRBJ1-2	CASSAQGHLWGYTF	TGTGCCAGCAGCGCCCAAGGACACCTCTGGGGCTACACCTTC
TRBV15	-	-	TRBJ2-3	CATSRGQGRSTDTQYF	TGTGCCACCAGCAGAGGTCAGGGGCGTAGCACAGATACGCAGTATTTT
TRBV2	-	-	TRBJ2-6	CASSEFQGYSGANVLTF	TGTGCCAGCAGTGAATTCCAGGGATATTCTGGGGCCAACGTCCTGACTTTC
TRBV6-5	-	few	TRBJ1-2	CASSTLDSRLDF	TGTGCCAGCAGTACCTTGGACAGCCGGTTAGACTTC
TRBV30	TRBD2	once	TRBJ2-1	CAWSTPVLAGGLPKHNEQFF	TGTGCCTGGAGTACACCGGTTCTAGCGGGAGGGCTCCCAAAGCACAATGAGCAGTTCTTC
TRBV6-6	-	few	TRBJ2-7	CASSLDKPYEQYF	TGTGCCAGCAGTTTAGACAAGCCCTACGAGCAGTACTTC
TRBV19	-	-	TRBJ2-2	CASTLQGTGELFF	TGTGCCAGTACCCTGCAGGGGACCGGGGAGCTGTTTTTT
TRBV7-9	TRBD1	-	TRBJ1-5	CASSITQGDAQPQHF	TGTGCCAGCAGCATTACGCAGGGGGATGCTCAGCCCCAGCATTTT
TRBV4-1	-	-	TRBJ1-5	CASSQGSVRGNQPQHF	TGCGCCAGCAGCCAAGGTTCGGTTAGGGGGAATCAGCCCCAGCATTTT
TRBV18	-	-	TRBJ2-3	CASSPTKGTTDTQYF	TGTGCCAGCTCACCCACAAAAGGGACTACAGATACGCAGTATTTT
TRBV5-6	-	-	TRBJ1-4	CASSPVGGRDEKLFF	TGTGCCAGCAGCCCGGTGGGGGGGAGAGATGAAAAACTGTTTTTT
TRBV6-1	TRBD1	-	TRBJ2-4	CASIFRTGPGIQYF	TGTGCCAGCATCTTCCGGACAGGGCCTGGTATTCAGTACTTC
TRBV29-1	TRBD1	-	TRBJ1-5	CSVVGQGGQPQHF	TGCAGCGTTGTTGGGCAGGGGGGTCAGCCCCAGCATTTT
TRBV29-1	-	-	TRBJ2-7	CSVRGSGDYEQYF	TGCAGCGTTCGGGGGTCAGGTGACTACGAGCAGTACTTC
TRBV4-2	-	-	TRBJ1-2	CASSPREGSYGYTF	TGTGCCAGCAGCCCCCGGGAAGGGAGCTATGGCTACACCTTC
TRBV28	-	few	TRBJ1-1	CASSPRTDEAFF	TGTGCCAGCAGTCCCCGGACAGATGAAGCTTTCTTT
TRBV11-2	TRBD2	-	TRBJ2-1	CASSLEGFGRAQNEQFF	TGTGCCAGCAGCTTAGAGGGGTTCGGGAGGGCCCAAAATGAGCAGTTCTTC
TRBV5-1	-	-	TRBJ1-2	CASSFGTSYGYTF	TGCGCCAGCAGCTTCGGTACTTCCTATGGCTACACCTTC
TRBV19	-	-	TRBJ1-1	CASTPRGVDTEAFF	TGTGCCAGTACCCCCCGGGGAGTTGACACTGAAGCTTTCTTT
TRBV11-2	TRBD1	few	TRBJ2-5	CASSLDSGQGAAETQYF	TGTGCCAGCAGCTTAGATTCCGGACAGGGGGCAGCAGAGACCCAGTACTTC
TRBV5-1	TRBD1	-	TRBJ2-7	CASSKGGQGTYEQYF	TGCGCCAGCAGCAAGGGGGGACAGGGGACCTACGAGCAGTACTTC
TRBV14	-	once	TRBJ2-2	CASSQDWRAGGELFF	TGTGCCAGCAGCCAAGATTGGAGAGCCGGAGGGGAGCTGTTTTTT
TRBV11-3	TRBD1	few	TRBJ2-2	CASSLLGQGNTGELFF	TGTGCCAGCAGCTTACTCGGACAGGGAAACACCGGGGAGCTGTTTTTT